This TCR beta chain was identified in a study of T cells after yellow fever vaccination. This clonotype turned up a few times. Losses at the gene ends were 5 bases for V and 5 bases for J; bases not matched to a gene: 7. The germline V gene encodes CDR1 SGHAT and CDR2 FQDESV (reference sequence). The CDR3 contains 14 residues. MiXCR, run by TCRdb on the 5' RACE reads, gives a single entry per CDR3 protein. The sample yields 500,000 to 650,000 distinct CDR3 sequences, approximately 13% seen once. This rearrangement joins TRBV11-1 to TRBJ2-3; 7 nucleotides align to TRBD2. The sequences come from PBMCs, collected on the day of the yellow fever booster vaccination. This sequence originates from a man aged 25 to 40 who received the YFV17D yellow fever vaccine. The CDR3 DNA reads TGTGCCAGCAGCGGGGACTACCAGATAGATACGCAGTATTTT. As protein: CASSGDYQIDTQYF.